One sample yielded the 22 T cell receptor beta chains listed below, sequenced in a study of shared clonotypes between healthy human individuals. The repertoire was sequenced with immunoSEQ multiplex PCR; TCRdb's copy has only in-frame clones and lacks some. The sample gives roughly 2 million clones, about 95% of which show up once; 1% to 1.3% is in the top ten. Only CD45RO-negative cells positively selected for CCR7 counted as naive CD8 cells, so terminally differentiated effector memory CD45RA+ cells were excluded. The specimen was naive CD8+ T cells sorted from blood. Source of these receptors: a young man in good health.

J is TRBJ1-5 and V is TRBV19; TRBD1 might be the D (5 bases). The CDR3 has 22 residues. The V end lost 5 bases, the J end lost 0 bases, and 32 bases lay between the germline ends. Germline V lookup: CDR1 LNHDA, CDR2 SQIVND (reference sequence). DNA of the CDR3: TGTGCCAGTAGTGCCCTCTTAGAGGGGACTGAAATCGGGGTGTATAGCAATCAGCCCCAGCATTTT. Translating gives CASSALLEGTEIGVYSNQPQHF.

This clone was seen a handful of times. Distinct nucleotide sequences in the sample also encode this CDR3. Here the CDR3 reads CASSPGTGELFF. The CDR3 DNA sequence: TGTGCCAGCAGCCCTGGGACCGGGGAGCTGTTTTTT. The gene calls are TRBV5-4 and TRBJ2-2; no clear D gene. In germline, CDR1 is SGHNT, CDR2 YYREEE (reference sequence). The germline V and J ends were trimmed by 4 bases and 5 bases, with 6 bases remaining between them. The CDR3 is made up of 12 amino acids.

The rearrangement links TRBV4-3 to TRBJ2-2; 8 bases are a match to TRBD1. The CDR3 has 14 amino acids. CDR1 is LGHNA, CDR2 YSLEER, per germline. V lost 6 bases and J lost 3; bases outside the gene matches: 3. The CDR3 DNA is TGCGCCAGCAGACAGGGGGAATACACCGGGGAGCTGTTTTTT. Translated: CASRQGEYTGELFF.

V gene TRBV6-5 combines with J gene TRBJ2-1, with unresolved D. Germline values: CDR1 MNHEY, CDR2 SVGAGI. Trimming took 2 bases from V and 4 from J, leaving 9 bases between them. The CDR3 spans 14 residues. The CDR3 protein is CASSYGQAYNEQFF. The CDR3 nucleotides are TGTGCCAGCAGTTACGGGCAGGCTTACAATGAGCAGTTCTTC.

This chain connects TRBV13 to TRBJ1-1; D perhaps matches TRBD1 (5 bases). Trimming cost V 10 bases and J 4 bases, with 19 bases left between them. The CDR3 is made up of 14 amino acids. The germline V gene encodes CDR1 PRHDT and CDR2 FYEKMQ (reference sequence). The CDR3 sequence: CATVLERGGTEAFF. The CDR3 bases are TGTGCCACCGTACTGGAGAGGGGCGGCACTGAAGCTTTCTTT.

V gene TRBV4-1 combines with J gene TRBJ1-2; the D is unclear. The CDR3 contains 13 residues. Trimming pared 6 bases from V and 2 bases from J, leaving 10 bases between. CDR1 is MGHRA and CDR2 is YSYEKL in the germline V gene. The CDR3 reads CASSRDRNYGYTF. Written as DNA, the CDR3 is TGCGCCAGCAGTCGCGATAGGAACTATGGCTACACCTTC.

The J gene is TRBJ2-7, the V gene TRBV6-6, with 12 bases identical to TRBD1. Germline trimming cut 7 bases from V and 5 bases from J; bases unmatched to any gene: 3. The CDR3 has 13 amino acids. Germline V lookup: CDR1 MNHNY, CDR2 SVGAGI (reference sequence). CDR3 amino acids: CASTGTGGDEQYF. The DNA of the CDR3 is TGTGCCAGCACTGGGACAGGGGGCGACGAGCAGTACTTC.

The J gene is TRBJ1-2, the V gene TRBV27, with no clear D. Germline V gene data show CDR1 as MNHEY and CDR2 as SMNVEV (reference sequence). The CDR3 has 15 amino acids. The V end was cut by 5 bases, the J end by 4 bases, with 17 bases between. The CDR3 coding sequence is TGTGCCAGCAGTCCTCCAGAGGGCCCCGTCTATGGCTACACCTTC. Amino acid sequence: CASSPPEGPVYGYTF.

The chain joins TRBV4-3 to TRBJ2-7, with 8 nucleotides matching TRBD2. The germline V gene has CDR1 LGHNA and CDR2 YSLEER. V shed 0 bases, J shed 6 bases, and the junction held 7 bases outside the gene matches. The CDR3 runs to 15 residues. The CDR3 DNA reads TGCGCCAGCAGCCAAGATACCAGCGGGAGACTCGAGCAGTACTTC. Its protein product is CASSQDTSGRLEQYF.

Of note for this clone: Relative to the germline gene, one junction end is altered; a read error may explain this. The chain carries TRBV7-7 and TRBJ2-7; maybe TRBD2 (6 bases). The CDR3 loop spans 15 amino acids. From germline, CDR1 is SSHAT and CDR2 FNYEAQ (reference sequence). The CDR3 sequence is CASSLRLGGSYEQYF. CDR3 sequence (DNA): TGTGCTAGCAGCTTAAGATTGGGAGGCTCCTACGAGCAGTACTTC.

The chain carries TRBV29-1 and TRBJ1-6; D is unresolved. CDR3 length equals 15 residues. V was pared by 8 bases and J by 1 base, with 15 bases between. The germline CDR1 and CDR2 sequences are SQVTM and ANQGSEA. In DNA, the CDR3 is TGCAGCAAAACCCGAGCTAGGTCCTATAATTCACCCCTCCACTTT. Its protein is CSKTRARSYNSPLHF.

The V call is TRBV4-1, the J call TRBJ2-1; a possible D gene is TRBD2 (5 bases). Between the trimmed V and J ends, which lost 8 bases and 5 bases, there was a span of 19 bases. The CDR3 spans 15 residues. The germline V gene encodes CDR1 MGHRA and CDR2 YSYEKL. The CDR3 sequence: CASAPPRAPNNEQFF. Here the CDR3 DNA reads TGCGCCAGCGCGCCTCCGAGGGCCCCCAACAATGAGCAGTTCTTC.

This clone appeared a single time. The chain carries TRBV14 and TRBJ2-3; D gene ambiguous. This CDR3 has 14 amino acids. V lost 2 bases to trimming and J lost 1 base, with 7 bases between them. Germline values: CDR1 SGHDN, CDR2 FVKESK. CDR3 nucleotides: TGTGCCAGCAGCCAACCCGAAGGCACAGATACGCAGTATTTT. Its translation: CASSQPEGTDTQYF.

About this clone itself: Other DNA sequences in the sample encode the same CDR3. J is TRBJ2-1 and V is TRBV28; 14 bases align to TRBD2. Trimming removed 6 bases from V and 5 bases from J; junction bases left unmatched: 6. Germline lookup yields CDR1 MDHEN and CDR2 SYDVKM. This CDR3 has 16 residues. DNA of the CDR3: TGTGCCAGCAGCCTCCCGACTAGCGGGGGGGACAATGAGCAGTTCTTC. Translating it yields CASSLPTSGGDNEQFF.

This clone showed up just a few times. CDR3 region: CASSLAGEYTEAFF. In DNA, the CDR3 is TGTGCCAGCAGCTTGGCAGGGGAGTACACTGAAGCTTTCTTT. This chain links TRBV5-4 with TRBJ1-1, with TRBD1 as a possible D gene (6 bases). Per germline, CDR1 SGHNT and CDR2 YYREEE (reference sequence). Between the trimmed V and J ends, which lost 0 bases and 3 bases, there was a span of 9 bases. The CDR3 totals 14 residues.

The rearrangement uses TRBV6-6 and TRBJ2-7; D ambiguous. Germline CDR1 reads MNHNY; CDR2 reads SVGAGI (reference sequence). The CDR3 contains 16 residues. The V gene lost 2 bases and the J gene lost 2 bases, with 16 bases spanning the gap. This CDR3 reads CASSYPSSHPTYEQYF. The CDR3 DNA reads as TGTGCCAGCAGTTACCCCAGCTCCCATCCTACCTACGAGCAGTACTTC.

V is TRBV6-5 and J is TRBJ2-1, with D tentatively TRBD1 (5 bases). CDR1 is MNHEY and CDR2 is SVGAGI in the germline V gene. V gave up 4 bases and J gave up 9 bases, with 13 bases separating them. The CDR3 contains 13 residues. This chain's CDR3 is CASSLGAATEQFF. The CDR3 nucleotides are TGTGCCAGCAGTTTAGGGGCCGCCACTGAGCAGTTCTTC.

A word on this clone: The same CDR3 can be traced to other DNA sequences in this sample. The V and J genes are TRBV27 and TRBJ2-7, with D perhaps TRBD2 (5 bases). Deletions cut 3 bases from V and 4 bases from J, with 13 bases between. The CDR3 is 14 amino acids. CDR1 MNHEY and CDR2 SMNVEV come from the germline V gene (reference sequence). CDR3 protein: CASSFGLAGYEQYF. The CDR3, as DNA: TGTGCCAGCAGTTTCGGCCTAGCTGGGTACGAGCAGTACTTC.

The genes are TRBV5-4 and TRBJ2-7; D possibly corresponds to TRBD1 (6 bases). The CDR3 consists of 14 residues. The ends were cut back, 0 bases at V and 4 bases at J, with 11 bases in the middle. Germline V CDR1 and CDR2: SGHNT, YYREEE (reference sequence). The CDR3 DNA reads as TGTGCCAGCAGCTTGGGGGACACTCTATACGAGCAGTACTTC. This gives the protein CASSLGDTLYEQYF. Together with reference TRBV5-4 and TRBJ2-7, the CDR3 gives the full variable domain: ETGVTQSPTHLIKTRGQQVTLRCSSQSGHNTVSWYQQALGQGPQFIFQYYREEENGRGNFPPRFSGLQFPNYSSELNVNALELDDSALYLCASSLGDTLYEQYFGPGTRLTVT.

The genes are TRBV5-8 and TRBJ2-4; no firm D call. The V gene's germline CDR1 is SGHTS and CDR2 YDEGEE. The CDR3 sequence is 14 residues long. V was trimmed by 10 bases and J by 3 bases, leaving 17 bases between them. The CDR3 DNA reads TGTGCCTCGCCTCATCAGTTCTACAAAAACATTCAGTACTTC. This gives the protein CASPHQFYKNIQYF.

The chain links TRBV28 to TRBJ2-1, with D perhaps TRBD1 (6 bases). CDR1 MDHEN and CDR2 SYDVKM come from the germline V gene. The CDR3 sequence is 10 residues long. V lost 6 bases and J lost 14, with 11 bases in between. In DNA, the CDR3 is TGTGCCAGCAGCCTGGACAGAGAGTTCTTC. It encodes CASSLDREFF.

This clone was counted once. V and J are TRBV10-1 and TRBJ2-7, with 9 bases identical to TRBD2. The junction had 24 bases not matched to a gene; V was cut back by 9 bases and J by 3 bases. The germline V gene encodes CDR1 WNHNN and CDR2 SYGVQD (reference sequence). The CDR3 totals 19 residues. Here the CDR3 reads CASPLRGGLAGTYCYEQYF. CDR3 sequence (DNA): TGCGCCAGTCCTCTTAGGGGAGGGCTAGCGGGGACCTACTGCTACGAGCAGTACTTC.